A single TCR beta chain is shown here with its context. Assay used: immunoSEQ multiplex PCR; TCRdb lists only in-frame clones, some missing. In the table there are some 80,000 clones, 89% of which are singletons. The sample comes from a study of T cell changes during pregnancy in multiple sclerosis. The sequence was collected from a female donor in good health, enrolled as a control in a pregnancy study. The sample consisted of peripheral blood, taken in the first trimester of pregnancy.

This CDR3 is CASRWSLGSPLHF. The CDR3 DNA reads TGTGCCAGCAGGTGGTCACTAGGTTCACCCCTCCACTTT. The J gene is TRBJ1-6, the V gene TRBV6-5; unclear D gene. Trimming removed 6 bases at V and 9 bases at J, with 12 bases between. Germline V lookup: CDR1 MNHEY, CDR2 SVGAGI. This CDR3 contains 13 residues.